This entry describes one T cell receptor (beta chain). Chain pairing is unknown; alpha and beta were sequenced separately. TCRdb's table, derived via immunoSEQ multiplex PCR, lists solely in-frame clones and lacks some. The sample includes more than 70,000 clones, approximately 90% of them seen just once. After thawing and overnight rest, PBMC were stained with GMM-loaded CD1B tetramer, viability dye and anti-CD3 for sorting. CD1B tetramers were loaded with Rhodococcus equi-derived C32 glucose monomycolate. From each donor, roughly 100,000 tetramer-negative cells were sorted. This entry is derived from a study of T cells in tuberculosis. Study details: T cells were selected with CD1B tetramers loaded with glucose monomycolate.

The ends were cut back, 2 bases at V and 0 bases at J, with 14 bases in the middle. The CDR3 consists of 17 residues. Germline lookup yields CDR1 SGHAT and CDR2 FQNNGV. The chain links TRBV11-2 to TRBJ1-3, with D maybe TRBD1 (6 bases). The sequencing input was CD1b-GMM tetramer-negative cells sorted from PBMCs. The TCR sequence derives from an adult woman with latent tuberculosis. CDR3 residues: CASSLRGGRNSGNTIYF. For the CDR3, the DNA is TGTGCCAGCAGCTTACGGGGGGGCCGGAACTCTGGAAACACCATATATTTT.